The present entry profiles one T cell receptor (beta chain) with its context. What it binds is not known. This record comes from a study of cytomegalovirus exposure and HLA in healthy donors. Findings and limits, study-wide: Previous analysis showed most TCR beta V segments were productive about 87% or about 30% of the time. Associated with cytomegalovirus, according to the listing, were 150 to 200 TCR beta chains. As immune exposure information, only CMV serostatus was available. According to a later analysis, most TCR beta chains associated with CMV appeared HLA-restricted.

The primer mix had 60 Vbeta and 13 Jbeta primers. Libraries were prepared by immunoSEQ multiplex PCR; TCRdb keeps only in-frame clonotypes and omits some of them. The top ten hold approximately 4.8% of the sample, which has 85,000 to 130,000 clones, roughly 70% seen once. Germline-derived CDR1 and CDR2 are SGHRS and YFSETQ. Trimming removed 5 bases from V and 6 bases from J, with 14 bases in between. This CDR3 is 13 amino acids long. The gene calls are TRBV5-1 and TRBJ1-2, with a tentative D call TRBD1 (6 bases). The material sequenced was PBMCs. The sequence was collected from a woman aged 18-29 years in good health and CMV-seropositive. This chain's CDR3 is CASRRQEEDGYTF. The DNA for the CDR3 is TGCGCCAGCAGAAGACAGGAGGAGGATGGCTACACCTTC.